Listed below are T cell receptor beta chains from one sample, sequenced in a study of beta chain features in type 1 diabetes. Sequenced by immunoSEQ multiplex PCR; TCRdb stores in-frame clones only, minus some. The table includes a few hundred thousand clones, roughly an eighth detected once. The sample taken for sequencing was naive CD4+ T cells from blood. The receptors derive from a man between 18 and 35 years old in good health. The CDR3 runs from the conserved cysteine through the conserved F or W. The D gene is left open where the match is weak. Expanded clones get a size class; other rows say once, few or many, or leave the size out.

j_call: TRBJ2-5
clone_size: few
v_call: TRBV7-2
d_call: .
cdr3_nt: TGTGCCAGCAGCTTAGCTCTTACTGCGGAGACCCAGTACTTC
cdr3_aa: CASSLALTAETQYF

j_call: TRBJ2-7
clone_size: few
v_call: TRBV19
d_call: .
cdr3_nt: TGTGCCAGTCGGCGGGCCCCAGAGCTGGCCTACGAGCAGTACTTC
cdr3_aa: CASRRAPELAYEQYF

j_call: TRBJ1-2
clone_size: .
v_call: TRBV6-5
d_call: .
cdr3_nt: TGTGCCAGCAGTCCACCAGGGGCCTACTATGGCTACACCTTC
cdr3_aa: CASSPPGAYYGYTF

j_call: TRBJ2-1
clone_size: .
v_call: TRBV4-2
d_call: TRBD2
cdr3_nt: TGTGCCAGCAGCCAAGAACCGGGACTAGCGAACAATGAGCAGTTCTTC
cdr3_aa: CASSQEPGLANNEQFF

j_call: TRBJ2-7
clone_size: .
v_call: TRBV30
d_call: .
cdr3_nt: TGTGCCTGGACAAACGGGCAGGGCCCCTACGAGCAGTACTTC
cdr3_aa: CAWTNGQGPYEQYF

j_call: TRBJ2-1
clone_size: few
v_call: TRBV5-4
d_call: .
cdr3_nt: TGTGCCAGCAGCCCCGCGATTGGGCGGTCTAGGGGTAATGAGCAGTTCTTC
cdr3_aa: CASSPAIGRSRGNEQFF

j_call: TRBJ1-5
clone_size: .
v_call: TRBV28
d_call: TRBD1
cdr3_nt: TGTGCCAGCAGTGCCGGGGGACAGGTACATCAGCCCCAGCATTTT
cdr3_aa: CASSAGGQVHQPQHF

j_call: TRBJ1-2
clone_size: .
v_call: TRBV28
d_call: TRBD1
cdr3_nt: TGTGCCAGCAGTCACAGGGGTGGCTACACCTTC
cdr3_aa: CASSHRGGYTF

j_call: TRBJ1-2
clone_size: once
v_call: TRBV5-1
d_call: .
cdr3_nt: TGCGCCAGCAGCACCCCGGGACAAAACTATGGCTACACCTTC
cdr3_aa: CASSTPGQNYGYTF

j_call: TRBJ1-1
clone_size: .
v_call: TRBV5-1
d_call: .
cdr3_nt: TGCGCCAGCAGCCGGACTAACACTGAAGCTTTCTTT
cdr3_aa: CASSRTNTEAFF

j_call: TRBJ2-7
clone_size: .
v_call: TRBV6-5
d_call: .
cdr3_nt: TGTGCCAGCAGCCGAGGGACAAAGACCTACGAGCAGTACTTC
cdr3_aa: CASSRGTKTYEQYF

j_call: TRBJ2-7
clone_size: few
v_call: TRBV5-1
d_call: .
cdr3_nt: TGCGCCAGCAGCTTCGTTTACAGCCCCTACGAGCAGTACTTC
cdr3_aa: CASSFVYSPYEQYF

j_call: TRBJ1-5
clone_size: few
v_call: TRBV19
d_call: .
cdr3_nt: TGTGCCAGTAGTATGAGGGGAGGGGGCAATCAGCCCCAGCATTTT
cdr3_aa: CASSMRGGGNQPQHF

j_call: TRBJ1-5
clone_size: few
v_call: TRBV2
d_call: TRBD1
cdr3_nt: TGTGCCAGCAGTGAGGACAGGGTCGATCAGCCCCAGCATTTT
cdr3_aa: CASSEDRVDQPQHF

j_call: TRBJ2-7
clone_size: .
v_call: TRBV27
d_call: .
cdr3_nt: TGTGCCAGCACCCAGGGCTACGAGCAGTACTTC
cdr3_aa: CASTQGYEQYF

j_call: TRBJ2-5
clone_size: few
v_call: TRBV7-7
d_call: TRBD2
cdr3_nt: TGTGCTAGCAGCCTAGCGGGAGTGGAGACCCAGTACTTC
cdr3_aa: CASSLAGVETQYF

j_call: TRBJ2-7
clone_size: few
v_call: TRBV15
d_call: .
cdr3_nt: TGTGCCACCAGCAGAGATCATGGAGGGGTCGGCTACGAGCAGTACTTC
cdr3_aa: CATSRDHGGVGYEQYF

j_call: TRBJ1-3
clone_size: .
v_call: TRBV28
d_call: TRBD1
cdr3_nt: TGTGCCAGCAGTTCCCCAGGGGGTCCGCCCGGAAACACCATATATTTT
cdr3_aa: CASSSPGGPPGNTIYF

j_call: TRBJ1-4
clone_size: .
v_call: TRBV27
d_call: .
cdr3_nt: TGTGCCACCCATCGGACACCGGATAATGAAAAACTGTTTTTT
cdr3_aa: CATHRTPDNEKLFF

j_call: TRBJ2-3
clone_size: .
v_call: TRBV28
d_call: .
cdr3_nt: TGTGCCAGCAGTTTGGCCACAGATACGCAGTATTTT
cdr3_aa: CASSLATDTQYF

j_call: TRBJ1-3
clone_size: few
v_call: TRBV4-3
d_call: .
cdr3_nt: TGCGCCAGCAGCCAAGACGTTCGGTTATATTTT
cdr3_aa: CASSQDVRLYF

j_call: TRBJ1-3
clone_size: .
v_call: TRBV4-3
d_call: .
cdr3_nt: TGCGCCAGCAGCCAAGACGGCGGCTCTGGAAACACCATATATTTT
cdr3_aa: CASSQDGGSGNTIYF

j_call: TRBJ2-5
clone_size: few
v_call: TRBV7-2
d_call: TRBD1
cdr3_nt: TGTGCCAGCAGCTTAACAGGGGGCGAGTTCGCGACCCAGTACTTC
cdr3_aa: CASSLTGGEFATQYF

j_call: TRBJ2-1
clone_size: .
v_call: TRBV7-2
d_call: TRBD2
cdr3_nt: TGTGCCAGCAGCTTAGCGGGACTAGCGGGAGTCCATGAGCAGTTCTTC
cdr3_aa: CASSLAGLAGVHEQFF

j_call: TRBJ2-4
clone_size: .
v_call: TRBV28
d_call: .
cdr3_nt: TGTGCCAGCGGCCCTGCAGGGGCCAAAAACATTCAGTACTTC
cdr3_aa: CASGPAGAKNIQYF

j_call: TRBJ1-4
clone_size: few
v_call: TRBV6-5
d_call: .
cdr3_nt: TGTGCCAGCAGCCGACTCGCAGGGTACGAAAAACTGTTTTTT
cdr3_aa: CASSRLAGYEKLFF

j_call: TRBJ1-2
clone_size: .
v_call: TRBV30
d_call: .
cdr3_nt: TGTGCCGGGCGGGGGGGGAATGGCTACACCTTC
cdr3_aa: CAGRGGNGYTF

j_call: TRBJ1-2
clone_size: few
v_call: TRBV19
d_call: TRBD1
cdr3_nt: TGTGCCAGTAGTATATACAGGGGATCCTATGGCTACACCTTC
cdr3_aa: CASSIYRGSYGYTF

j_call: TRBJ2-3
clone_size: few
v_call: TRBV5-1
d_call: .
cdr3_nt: TGCGCCAGCAGCTTCGGACGAGACAGACATACGCAGTATTTT
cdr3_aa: CASSFGRDRHTQYF

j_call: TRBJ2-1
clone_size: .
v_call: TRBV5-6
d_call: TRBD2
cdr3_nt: TGTGCCAGCAGCTTGCGGCTAGCGGGAGGGCCCTGGAATGAGCAGTTCTTC
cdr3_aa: CASSLRLAGGPWNEQFF

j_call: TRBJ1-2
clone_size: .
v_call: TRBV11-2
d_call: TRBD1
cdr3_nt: TGTGCCAGCAGAGTCCCGGGACAGGGCCCCTATGGCTACACCTTC
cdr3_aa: CASRVPGQGPYGYTF

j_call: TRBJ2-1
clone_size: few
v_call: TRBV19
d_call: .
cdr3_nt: TGTGCCAGTAGTCTTCGGGGGGCCTCCTACAATGAGCAGTTCTTC
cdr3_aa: CASSLRGASYNEQFF

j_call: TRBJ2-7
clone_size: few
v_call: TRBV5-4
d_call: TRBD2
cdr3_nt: TGTGCCAGCAGCTTGGGACTAGCGGTGTCCTACGAGCAGTACTTC
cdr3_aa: CASSLGLAVSYEQYF